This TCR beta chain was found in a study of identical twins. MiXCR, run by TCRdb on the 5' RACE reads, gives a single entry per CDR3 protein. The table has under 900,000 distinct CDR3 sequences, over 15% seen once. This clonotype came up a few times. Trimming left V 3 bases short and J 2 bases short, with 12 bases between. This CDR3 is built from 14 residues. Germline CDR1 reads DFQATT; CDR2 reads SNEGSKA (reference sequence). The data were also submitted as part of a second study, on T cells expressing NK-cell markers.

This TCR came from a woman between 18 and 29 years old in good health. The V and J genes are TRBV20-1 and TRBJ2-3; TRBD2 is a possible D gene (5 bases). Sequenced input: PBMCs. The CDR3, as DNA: TGCAGTGCTAGGGAGCGGAGCCCCACAGATACGCAGTATTTT. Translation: CSARERSPTDTQYF.